These 8 T cell receptor beta chains were all obtained from the same sample, sequenced in a study of CD8+CD57+ T cells in acquired aplastic anemia. The template used for profiling TCR beta VDJ and CDR3 was genomic DNA. Via MiXCR, TCRdb re-called the reads, giving one row per CDR3 protein. The sample shows about 220,000 distinct CDR3 sequences, approximately 35% of them seen only once. What was sequenced was sorted CD4+, CD8+, or CD8+CD57+ T cells (not recorded which) from PBMCs. All receptors come from a human donor in good health, serving as a control.

Many counts were recorded for this clonotype. This chain connects TRBV15 to TRBJ2-7; possible D gene TRBD1, 6 bases. Looked up from germline, CDR1 is LNHNV and CDR2 is YYDKDF (reference sequence). Trimming pared 0 bases from V and 0 bases from J, leaving 9 bases between. This CDR3 contains 15 residues. The DNA of the CDR3 is TGTGCCACCAGCAGAGACCGACAGGACTCCTACGAGCAGTACTTC. Residues: CATSRDRQDSYEQYF.

The CDR3 reads CASSFAREETQYF. The CDR3 coding sequence is TGTGCCAGCAGCTTTGCGCGGGAGGAGACCCAGTACTTC. The rearrangement links TRBV7-6 to TRBJ2-5, with TRBD2 matching 7 bases. Per the germline V gene, CDR1 is SGHVS and CDR2 is FNYEAQ. The V segment lost 3 bases and the J segment 5 bases; nucleotides outside the gene matches: 3. The CDR3 is 13 amino acids.

This clonotype was observed many times. V gene TRBV2 combines with J gene TRBJ1-1; unclear D gene. The germline V gene encodes CDR1 SNHLY and CDR2 FYNNEI. The ends were cut back, 4 bases at V and 6 bases at J, with 9 bases in the middle. The CDR3 is 12 residues long. CDR3 coding DNA: TGTGCCAGCAGTGTAAACGGTCCTGAAGCTTTCTTT. Residues: CASSVNGPEAFF.

This chain links TRBV15 with TRBJ2-1, with 10 bases lining up with TRBD2. The V gene's germline CDR1 is LNHNV and CDR2 YYDKDF (reference sequence). This CDR3 is 17 amino acids long. The V and J ends lost 3 bases and 10 bases, in that order; junction bases with no gene match: 15. CDR3 residues: CATSSVARASGSSEQFF. CDR3 bases: TGTGCCACCAGCAGCGTAGCTCGGGCTAGCGGGAGTAGCGAGCAGTTCTTC.

The genes are TRBV5-4 and TRBJ1-2; 10 positions match TRBD1. CDR3 size: 14 residues. The V gene end was trimmed by 4 bases and the J gene end by 4 bases; junction bases not matched to a gene: 4. Germline V gene lookup returns CDR1 SGHNT and CDR2 YYREEE (reference sequence). DNA for the CDR3: TGTGCCAGCAGCCCGGACAGGGGGAGCTATGGCTACACCTTC. Its translation is CASSPDRGSYGYTF.

This clonotype was counted at least ten times. The chain recombines TRBV11-2 with TRBJ2-7; 9 bases line up with TRBD1. The V and J ends lost 2 bases and 6 bases, in that order; junction bases with no gene match: 11. The germline CDR1 and CDR2 sequences are SGHAT and FQNNGV. The CDR3 consists of 16 residues. CDR3 sequence reads: CASSLLTGTGWVEQYF. CDR3 nucleotides: TGTGCCAGCAGCTTACTCACCGGGACAGGGTGGGTCGAGCAGTACTTC.

The chain has TRBV2 and TRBJ1-1; TRBD1 might be the D (5 bases). Germline CDR1 is SNHLY and CDR2 is FYNNEI. The CDR3 has 12 amino acids. This CDR3 is CARDRGRTEAFF. The DNA for the CDR3 is TGTGCTAGAGATAGGGGAAGGACTGAAGCTTTCTTT.

CDR3 sequence reads: CASSLQVTDTQYF. The DNA of the CDR3 is TGTGCCAGCAGCCTCCAAGTCACAGATACGCAGTATTTT. The rearrangement links TRBV25-1 to TRBJ2-3; D remains ambiguous. The CDR3 is 13 residues long. Per the germline V gene, CDR1 is MGHDK and CDR2 is SYGVNS. V was pared by 6 bases and J by 2 bases, with 9 bases between.